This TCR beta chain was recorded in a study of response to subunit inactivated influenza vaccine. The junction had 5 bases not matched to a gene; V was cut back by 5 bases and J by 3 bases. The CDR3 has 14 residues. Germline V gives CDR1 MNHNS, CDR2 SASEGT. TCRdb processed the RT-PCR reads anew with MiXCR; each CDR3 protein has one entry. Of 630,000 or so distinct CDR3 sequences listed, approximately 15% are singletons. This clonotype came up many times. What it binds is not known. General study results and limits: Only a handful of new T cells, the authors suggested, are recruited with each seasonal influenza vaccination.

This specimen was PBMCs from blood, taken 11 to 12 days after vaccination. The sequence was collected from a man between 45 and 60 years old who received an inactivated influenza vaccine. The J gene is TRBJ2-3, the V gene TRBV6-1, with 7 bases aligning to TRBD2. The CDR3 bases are TGTGCCAGCAGTCTCAGGCGGGGGACAGATACGCAGTATTTT. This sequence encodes CASSLRRGTDTQYF.